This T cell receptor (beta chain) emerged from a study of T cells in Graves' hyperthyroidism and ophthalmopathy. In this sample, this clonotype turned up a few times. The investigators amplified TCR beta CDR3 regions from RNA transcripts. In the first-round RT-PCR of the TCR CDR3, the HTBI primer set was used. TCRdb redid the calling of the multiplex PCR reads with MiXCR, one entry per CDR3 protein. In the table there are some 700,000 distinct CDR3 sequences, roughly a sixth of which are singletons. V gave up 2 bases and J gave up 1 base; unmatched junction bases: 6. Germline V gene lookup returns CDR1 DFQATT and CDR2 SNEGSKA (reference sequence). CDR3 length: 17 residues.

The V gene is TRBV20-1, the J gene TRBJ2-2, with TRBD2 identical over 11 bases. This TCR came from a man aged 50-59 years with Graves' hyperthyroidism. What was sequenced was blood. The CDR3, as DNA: TGCAGTGCTAGACTAACTGGACTAGCGGGGAACACCGGGGAGCTGTTTTTT. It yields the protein CSARLTGLAGNTGELFF.